The clone carrying this T cell receptor beta chain appeared many times. Its matching antigen is unknown. This entry comes from a study of identical twins. Notes on the study in general: Out-of-frame TCR alpha sharing in monozygotic twins exceeded recombination model predictions.

Germline assignment: CDR1 SGHNT and CDR2 YYREEE (reference sequence). The CDR3 length is 14 residues. The junction had 4 bases not matched to a gene; V was cut back by 4 bases and J by 3 bases. A universal primer site was created by template switching, with the cDNA bearing unique molecular identifiers. A single record per CDR3 protein comes from TCRdb applying MiXCR to the 5' RACE reads. The sample shows approximately 690,000 distinct CDR3 sequences, roughly 6% of them seen only once. The chain joins TRBV5-4 to TRBJ1-1; 9 nucleotides align to TRBD1. This receptor was obtained from a young man in good health. What was sequenced was naive T cells sorted from blood. The CDR3, as DNA: TGTGCCAGCAGCCCGGGACAGGGTTACACTGAAGCTTTCTTT. Translation gives CASSPGQGYTEAFF. Together with reference TRBV5-4 and TRBJ1-1, the CDR3 gives the full variable domain: ETGVTQSPTHLIKTRGQQVTLRCSSQSGHNTVSWYQQALGQGPQFIFQYYREEENGRGNFPPRFSGLQFPNYSSELNVNALELDDSALYLCASSPGQGYTEAFFGQGTRLTVV.